What follows are 26 T cell receptor beta chains derived from one specimen sequenced in a study of blood T cell repertoires in COVID-19. This table comes from immunoSEQ multiplex PCR, and its TCRdb copy is limited to in-frame clones, with some not included. The table shows 65,000 to 70,000 clones, with less than 90% occurring only once. The sample taken for sequencing was peripheral blood. The receptors here all came from a man aged 80 or over with acute or convalescent COVID-19.

The chain uses TRBV5-1 and TRBJ1-1, with D perhaps TRBD1 (5 bases). V was shortened by 4 bases and J by 7 bases, with 14 bases between the two germline ends. This CDR3 comprises 13 residues. Germline CDR1 and CDR2: SGHRS and YFSETQ. The CDR3 bases are TGCGCCAGCAGCGAGACAGCAGAGAATGAAGCTTTCTTT. Protein product: CASSETAENEAFF.

CDR3 bases: TGTGCCAGCAGCGCAGGACAGGGCGGGACTGAAGCTTTCTTT. This sequence encodes CASSAGQGGTEAFF. The rearrangement uses TRBV9 and TRBJ1-1; 8 nucleotides match TRBD1. V lost 3 bases to trimming and J lost 5 bases; unmatched junction nucleotides: 6. CDR3 length: 14 amino acids. Per the germline V gene, CDR1 is SGDLS and CDR2 is YYNGEE.

This clone was seen a few times. The chain combines TRBV5-8 with TRBJ1-2; D is possibly TRBD1 (6 bases). There are 14 residues in the CDR3. The V gene lost 5 bases and the J gene lost 2 bases, with 13 bases spanning the gap. Germline V gene data show CDR1 as SGHTS and CDR2 as YDEGEE. The CDR3 DNA follows: TGTGCCAGCAGAGGGGGGGCCAGCAACTATGGCTACACCTTC. Translating it yields CASRGGASNYGYTF.

The genes are TRBV11-3 and TRBJ1-5; D ambiguous. This CDR3 is 16 amino acids long. V lost 0 bases and J lost 7, with 16 bases in between. Germline CDR1 reads SGHNT; CDR2 reads YENEEA. CDR3 sequence reads: CASSLDHLTVSQPQHF. In DNA, the CDR3 is TGTGCCAGCAGCTTAGATCATCTAACAGTCTCCCAGCCCCAGCATTTT.

In this sample, this clone turned up a few times. The chain couples TRBV12-3 or TRBV12-4 to TRBJ1-3; TRBD1 is a possible D gene (6 bases). The V end lost 4 bases, the J end lost 5 bases, and 9 bases lay between the germline ends. This CDR3 is built from 13 residues. The CDR3 region is CASSSGGRNTIYF. CDR3 bases: TGTGCCAGCAGTTCGGGGGGCAGAAACACCATATATTTT.

This clone was counted a single time. The gene calls are TRBV7-2 and TRBJ1-2; D is undetermined. The CDR3 covers 14 residues. Germline CDR1 reads SGHTA; CDR2 reads FQGNSA. V was trimmed by 5 bases and J by 3 bases, leaving 13 bases between them. This chain's CDR3 is CASSLGSGDYGYTF. DNA for the CDR3: TGTGCCAGCAGCCTCGGCAGCGGTGACTATGGCTACACCTTC.

This clone was picked up one time. The rearrangement joins TRBV5-4 to TRBJ2-1, with D maybe TRBD2 (5 bases). The CDR3 extends over 15 amino acids. The V and J ends lost 2 bases and 12 bases respectively, with 21 bases between them. CDR1 and CDR2 (germline): SGHNT, YYREEE (reference sequence). In DNA, the CDR3 is TGTGCCAGCAGCTTTAGGCTCCCCCAGCAGGAGGTGCAGTTCTTC. Amino acid sequence: CASSFRLPQQEVQFF.

This chain connects TRBV2 to TRBJ1-5; 7 nucleotides agree with TRBD1. V lost 5 bases, J lost 8 bases, and 3 bases stayed unmatched. The germline CDR1 and CDR2 sequences are SNHLY and FYNNEI. This CDR3 has 12 residues. CDR3 protein: CASSLQGKPQHF. The DNA for the CDR3 is TGTGCCAGCAGTTTACAGGGGAAGCCCCAGCATTTT.

This chain joins TRBV19 and TRBJ2-7; D remains unclear. Trimming took off 3 bases at V and 2 bases at J, with 8 bases between the two ends. CDR3 length: 13 residues. Germline V gene sequence: CDR1 LNHDA, CDR2 SQIVND (reference sequence). CDR3 amino acids: CASSMLLTYEQYF. CDR3 coding DNA: TGTGCCAGTAGTATGCTGCTAACCTACGAGCAGTACTTC.

The CDR3 spells CASSVGGVNTGELFF. DNA of the CDR3: TGTGCCAGCAGCGTAGGCGGGGTGAACACCGGGGAGCTGTTTTTT. The genes are TRBV9 and TRBJ2-2; D may be TRBD2 (6 bases). The CDR3 is made up of 15 amino acids. Germline-derived CDR1 and CDR2 are SGDLS and YYNGEE. V shed 0 bases and J shed 1 base, with 7 bases lying between them.

This clone was picked up one time. The V gene is TRBV5-1, the J gene TRBJ1-1; no firm D call. CDR1 and CDR2 from the germline V gene are SGHRS and YFSETQ. V lost 4 bases to trimming and J lost 11 bases, with 18 bases between them. This CDR3 spans 13 amino acids. The CDR3 DNA follows: TGCGCCAGCAGCCATCTAAGCGGCGCGGCGGCTTTCTTT. Translating gives CASSHLSGAAAFF.

In this sample, this clone turned up a few times. The gene calls are TRBV5-5 and TRBJ1-2, with a weak D call TRBD1 (5 bases). This CDR3 has 14 residues. CDR1 is SGHKS and CDR2 is YYEKEE in the germline V gene (reference sequence). Trimming removed 4 bases at V and 4 bases at J, with 14 bases between. The DNA for the CDR3 is TGTGCCAGCAGCCCAGGGAGGGTTTTCTATGGCTACACCTTC. Translation gives CASSPGRVFYGYTF.

The rearrangement links TRBV5-1 to TRBJ1-5; D might be TRBD1 (6 bases). Deletions cut 1 base from V and 4 bases from J, with 9 bases between. The CDR3 runs to 14 residues. The germline V gene has CDR1 SGHRS and CDR2 YFSETQ. The CDR3 DNA sequence: TGCGCCAGCAGCTTGACAGGGCCAAATCAGCCCCAGCATTTT. Its translation is CASSLTGPNQPQHF.

This clone has only a few counts. V usage is TRBV7-6 and J usage is TRBJ2-7; D is perhaps TRBD2 (6 bases). CDR3 length equals 17 residues. Germline CDR1 SGHVS, CDR2 FNYEAQ. V lost 4 bases, J lost 2 bases, and 21 bases lay in between. CDR3 loop: CASSSRLDRAGTYEQYF. CDR3 in DNA: TGTGCCAGCAGCTCGCGACTGGACCGCGCGGGGACCTACGAGCAGTACTTC.

V is TRBV12-1 and J is TRBJ2-3; TRBD1, the table's D call, was not compared with the DNA. TRBV12-1 is given as a pseudogene. The CDR3 covers 19 residues. The CDR3 spells CASSFGQVVYTPSTDTQYF. The DNA of the CDR3 is TGTGCCAGCAGCTTTGGACAGGTTGTCTACACCCCTAGCACAGATACGCAGTATTTT.

J is TRBJ2-5 and V is TRBV15, with 10 bases fitting TRBD2. Germline values: CDR1 LNHNV, CDR2 YYDKDF (reference sequence). The CDR3 runs 20 residues. V was clipped by 2 bases and J by 0 bases; unmatched bases: 15. The CDR3 DNA reads TGTGCCACCAGCAGATCACGGACTAGCGGAAGCGAACGGTACCAAGAGACCCAGTACTTC. Protein product: CATSRSRTSGSERYQETQYF.

This clone appeared a single time. The V gene is TRBV28, the J gene TRBJ1-4; D gene ambiguous. CDR3 length: 11 amino acids. With 5 bases removed from V and 4 bases from J, the gap between germline ends came to 2 bases. Germline loops: CDR1 MDHEN, CDR2 SYDVKM. CDR3: CASSLNEKLFF. The CDR3 region has the DNA TGTGCCAGCAGTCTTAATGAAAAACTGTTTTTT. Full variable domain (outside the CDR3, taken from reference TRBV28 and TRBJ1-4): DVKVTQSSRYLVKRTGEKVFLECVQDMDHENMFWYRQDPGLGLRLIYFSYDVKMKEKGDIPEGYSVSREKKERFSLILESASTNQTSMYLCASSLNEKLFFGSGTQLSVL.

On this clone: One end of the junction fails to match germline, which may point to a read error. The rearrangement uses TRBV7-2 and TRBJ2-7; 8 bases fit TRBD2. The CDR3 has 13 amino acids. Per germline, CDR1 SGHTA and CDR2 FQGNSA. The CDR3 region has the DNA TGTGCCAGCAGCGGTCAAGCGGGAGATGGGATAGGGTTC. Translation gives CASSGQAGDGIGF. Looking up the rest from reference TRBV7-2 and TRBJ2-7 gives the full variable domain: GAGVSQSPSNKVTEKGKDVELRCDPISGHTALYWYRQSLGQGLEFLIYFQGNSAPDKSGLPSDRFSAERTGGSVSTLTIQRTQQEDSAVYLCASSGQAGDGIGFGPGTRLTVT.

This rearrangement joins TRBV13 to TRBJ2-1, with TRBD2 matching 13 bases. V gave up 0 bases and J gave up 3 bases; unmatched junction bases: 5. CDR3 size: 18 residues. From germline, CDR1 is PRHDT and CDR2 FYEKMQ (reference sequence). CDR3 region: CASSLGGLAGTSYNEQFF. DNA of the CDR3: TGTGCCAGCAGCTTAGGGGGACTAGCGGGAACAAGCTACAATGAGCAGTTCTTC. Complete variable domain (other parts from reference TRBV13 and TRBJ2-1): AAGVIQSPRHLIKEKRETATLKCYPIPRHDTVYWYQQGPGQDPQFLISFYEKMQSDKGSIPDRFSAQQFSDYHSELNMSSLELGDSALYFCASSLGGLAGTSYNEQFFGPGTRLTVL.

The V call is TRBV9, the J call TRBJ2-2; possible D gene TRBD2, 6 bases. V lost 2 bases and J 2 bases, leaving 10 bases between the germline ends. The V gene's germline CDR1 is SGDLS and CDR2 YYNGEE. The CDR3 length is 15 residues. The chain's CDR3 is CASSVGTYNTGELFF. For the CDR3, the DNA is TGTGCCAGCAGCGTGGGGACTTATAACACCGGGGAGCTGTTTTTT.

There are a few counts of this clone. The CDR3 here is CASSKGAFYEQYF. As DNA, the CDR3 is TGTGCCAGCAGTAAGGGGGCATTCTACGAGCAGTACTTC. The chain carries TRBV6-5 and TRBJ2-7; 7 positions agree with TRBD1. Per germline, CDR1 MNHEY and CDR2 SVGAGI. This CDR3 spans 13 amino acids. J gave up 3 bases and V 5 bases, and 4 bases lay outside the gene matches.

The rearrangement joins TRBV13 to TRBJ1-6, with D tentatively TRBD1 (6 bases). Trimming removed 7 bases from V and 6 bases from J, with 16 bases in between. This CDR3 is built from 15 residues. From germline, CDR1 is PRHDT and CDR2 FYEKMQ (reference sequence). CDR3 sequence: CASTWTGQLNSPLHF. CDR3 sequence (DNA): TGTGCCAGCACTTGGACGGGACAACTTAATTCACCCCTCCACTTT.

For the CDR3, the DNA is TGTGCCATCAGTGCTGGACAGGCGAACACTGAAGCTTTCTTT. It translates to CAISAGQANTEAFF. This sequence joins TRBV10-3 and TRBJ1-1; 7 bases match TRBD1. The V segment lost 4 bases and the J segment 1 base; nucleotides outside the gene matches: 3. This CDR3 has 14 amino acids. Germline V gene lookup returns CDR1 ENHRY and CDR2 SYGVKD.

The chain combines TRBV6-5 with TRBJ1-1; maybe TRBD1 (6 bases). The ends were cut back, 8 bases at V and 0 bases at J, with 13 bases in the middle. CDR3 length: 14 residues. Germline values: CDR1 MNHEY, CDR2 SVGAGI. CDR3 region: CASRRGGLNTEAFF. In DNA form, the CDR3 reads TGTGCCAGCCGAAGGGGGGGCTTGAACACTGAAGCTTTCTTT.

V is TRBV7-2 and J is TRBJ1-1; maybe TRBD1 (5 bases). The germline V gene has CDR1 SGHTA and CDR2 FQGNSA. The CDR3 loop spans 14 amino acids. The germline V and J ends were trimmed by 3 bases and 2 bases, with 10 bases remaining between them. The CDR3 DNA is TGTGCCAGCAGCTTGGACAACCCAAACACTGAAGCTTTCTTT. Protein product: CASSLDNPNTEAFF.

The chain has TRBV2 and TRBJ1-3, with D maybe TRBD1 (6 bases). The V gene lost 9 bases and the J gene lost 2 bases, with 17 bases spanning the gap. This CDR3 is built from 15 residues. CDR1 is SNHLY, CDR2 FYNNEI, per germline. CDR3: CASDTGITTGNTIYF. The CDR3 region has the DNA TGTGCCAGTGATACAGGGATTACTACTGGAAACACCATATATTTT.